These 21 T cell receptor beta chains came from one sample sequenced in a study of T cells after yellow fever vaccination. In TCRdb, the 5' RACE reads were re-called with MiXCR into one record per CDR3 protein. The data contain roughly 9,800 distinct CDR3 sequences, around 4.8% of them singletons. The specimen comprised PBMCs, either bulk or a sorted T-cell subset (CD4+, CD8+, memory, or dextramer-sorted; not recorded which), sampled around 15 days after the first yellow fever vaccination. Every receptor here comes from a man between 18 and 35 years old who received the YFV17D yellow fever vaccine.

This clonotype was counted at least ten times. This rearrangement joins TRBV7-2 to TRBJ1-1; D is unresolved. The germline V gene has CDR1 SGHTA and CDR2 FQGNSA. The CDR3 spans 14 residues. The germline V and J ends were trimmed by 1 base and 3 bases, with 9 bases remaining between them. CDR3: CASSLVVTDTEAFF. The CDR3 DNA sequence: TGTGCCAGCAGCTTAGTGGTCACCGACACTGAAGCTTTCTTT.

This clonotype is medium-sized within its sample. This chain joins TRBV12-3 or TRBV12-4 and TRBJ1-4, with D maybe TRBD1 (5 bases). The CDR3 is made up of 12 amino acids. V lost 2 bases and J 14 bases, leaving 12 bases between the germline ends. The CDR3 DNA reads TGTGCCAGCAGTTTATGGGGGGGTAAGCTGTTTTTT. As protein: CASSLWGGKLFF.

This clonotype has a count of ten or more. The V call is TRBV6-5, the J call TRBJ2-3, with 10 bases matching TRBD2. The CDR3 totals 17 residues. The germline CDR1 and CDR2 sequences are MNHEY and SVGAGI. The V gene end was trimmed by 8 bases and the J gene end by 2 bases; junction bases not matched to a gene: 13. For the CDR3, the DNA is TGTGCCAGCGCGGGGGGGTTAGCGGGGGGAAACACAGATACGCAGTATTTT. Residues: CASAGGLAGGNTDTQYF.

This clonotype was recorded at least ten times. V is TRBV7-9 and J is TRBJ2-3, with no clear D. Germline lookup yields CDR1 SEHNR and CDR2 FQNEAQ (reference sequence). Trimming removed 4 bases at V and 5 bases at J, with 10 bases between. The CDR3 has 13 residues. The CDR3 reads CASSSRGVDTQYF. Written as DNA, the CDR3 is TGTGCCAGCAGCTCTCGCGGCGTAGATACGCAGTATTTT.

This clonotype is medium-sized. This rearrangement joins TRBV4-2 to TRBJ2-3; D is possibly TRBD2 (7 bases). CDR3 size: 18 residues. Trimming shortened V by 0 bases and J by 2 bases, and 18 bases separated the two germline ends. Germline CDR1 and CDR2: LGHNA and YNFKEQ. The CDR3 region has the DNA TGTGCCAGCAGCCAAGAATGGGGCAGCGGGGACAACACAGATACGCAGTATTTT. Amino acids: CASSQEWGSGDNTDTQYF.

In this sample, this clonotype is medium-sized. This rearrangement joins TRBV12-3 or TRBV12-4 to TRBJ2-2, with D unresolved. The CDR3 consists of 12 residues. Between the trimmed V and J ends, which lost 5 bases and 4 bases, there was a span of 5 bases. CDR3 residues: CASSRSTGELFF. The CDR3 DNA follows: TGTGCCAGCAGTCGATCCACCGGGGAGCTGTTTTTT.

This clonotype qualifies as medium-sized. CDR3 sequence (DNA): TGCAGCGGGGGGCCTAGCACAGATACGCAGTATTTT. This encodes CSGGPSTDTQYF. The rearrangement links TRBV29-1 to TRBJ2-3; possibly TRBD1 for D (6 bases). The V gene lost 7 bases and the J gene lost 0 bases, with 8 bases spanning the gap. Germline CDR1 reads SQVTM; CDR2 reads ANQGSEA. The length of the CDR3 is 12 residues.

This clonotype was recorded at least ten times. The chain is built from TRBV29-1 and TRBJ2-3; no clear D. Germline CDR1 and CDR2: SQVTM and ANQGSEA. The CDR3 runs to 14 residues. V lost 3 bases and J 1 base, leaving 11 bases between the germline ends. The CDR3 region is CSVDQNWGTDTQYF. In DNA, the CDR3 is TGCAGCGTTGATCAAAATTGGGGCACAGATACGCAGTATTTT.

This clonotype is classed as medium-sized. CDR3 sequence reads: CSVEVWGASSSFTDTQYF. In DNA form, the CDR3 reads TGCAGCGTTGAGGTATGGGGTGCTAGCTCCTCCTTCACAGATACGCAGTATTTT. The rearrangement links TRBV29-1 to TRBJ2-3; a weak D match, TRBD2 (5 bases). The germline V and J ends were trimmed by 3 bases and 2 bases, with 24 bases remaining between them. The CDR3 has 18 residues. Germline V gene lookup returns CDR1 SQVTM and CDR2 ANQGSEA.

This clonotype was seen at least ten times. This chain connects TRBV7-2 to TRBJ2-1, with 8 bases matching TRBD2. Germline CDR1 SGHTA, CDR2 FQGNSA. The CDR3 runs to 15 residues. After removal of 7 bases from V and 6 bases from J, the junction contained 11 bases not matched to a gene. Here the CDR3 reads CASTRGGAARNEQFF. The CDR3 DNA sequence: TGTGCCAGCACCCGGGGGGGGGCGGCCCGCAATGAGCAGTTCTTC.

This clonotype has ten or more counts. The chain uses TRBV6-5 and TRBJ2-1; TRBD2 is a possible D gene (6 bases). Between the trimmed V and J ends, which lost 6 bases and 0 bases, there was a span of 9 bases. This CDR3 is 14 amino acids long. CDR1 MNHEY and CDR2 SVGAGI come from the germline V gene. CDR3 sequence: CASSPGLSYNEQFF. In DNA, the CDR3 is TGTGCCAGCAGCCCGGGACTCTCCTACAATGAGCAGTTCTTC.

This clonotype was recorded many times. The CDR3 DNA reads TGCAGTGCTAGAGATGGCCGGTCCCCTAATGGCTACACCTTC. It codes for CSARDGRSPNGYTF. The genes are TRBV20-1 and TRBJ1-2; D is unresolved. V dropped 0 bases and J dropped 6 bases, with 14 bases sitting between them. CDR3 size: 14 residues. Germline V CDR1 and CDR2: DFQATT, SNEGSKA (reference sequence).

In its sample, this clonotype was seen a few times. Given a much more abundant clone one base away, this may be a read error. The V gene is TRBV27, the J gene TRBJ1-2; D call uncertain. Trimming removed 8 bases at V and 8 bases at J, with 12 bases between. CDR1 is MNHEY, CDR2 SMNVEV, per germline (reference sequence). The CDR3 runs 11 residues. CDR3 coding DNA: TGTGCCAGCCCTGTAAGCGTAGGCTACACCTTC. Translating it yields CASPVSVGYTF.

This clonotype was seen ten or more times. The chain combines TRBV11-2 with TRBJ2-3, with D perhaps assigned TRBD1 or TRBD2 (5 bases each). V lost 2 bases and J 13 bases, leaving 13 bases between the germline ends. CDR1 is SGHAT, CDR2 FQNNGV, per germline. The CDR3 has 12 residues. CDR3 protein: CASSLRDGREYF. As DNA, the CDR3 is TGTGCCAGCAGCTTACGGGACGGACGAGAGTATTTT.

This sequence joins TRBV9 and TRBJ2-5; TRBD2 matches at 7 bases. Per germline, CDR1 SGDLS and CDR2 YYNGEE. V lost 0 bases and J lost 4; bases outside the gene matches: 6. The CDR3 is made up of 15 amino acids. DNA of the CDR3: TGTGCCAGCAGCGTAGTGGGGGGGGAAGCAGAGACCCAGTACTTC. It is translated as CASSVVGGEAETQYF.

This clonotype was detected ten times or more. The chain is built from TRBV29-1 and TRBJ1-1; D not resolved. V lost 3 bases and J lost 6, with 14 bases in between. CDR1 is SQVTM, CDR2 ANQGSEA, per germline. This CDR3 region has 13 residues. The CDR3 bases are TGCAGCGTTGAGGGCCTATTTAACGCTGAAGCTTTCTTT. Amino acids: CSVEGLFNAEAFF.

This clonotype was counted ten times or more. The chain couples TRBV7-9 to TRBJ1-1, with a possible D match to TRBD1 (6 bases). Germline V lookup: CDR1 SEHNR, CDR2 FQNEAQ (reference sequence). This CDR3 is 13 amino acids long. With 1 base removed from V and 6 bases from J, the gap between germline ends came to 9 bases. This CDR3 reads CASSLGQAAEAFF. CDR3 bases: TGTGCCAGCAGCTTAGGACAGGCGGCTGAAGCTTTCTTT.

This clonotype was found many times. The V and J genes are TRBV29-1 and TRBJ2-5, with D perhaps being TRBD1 or TRBD2 (6 bases each). CDR1 and CDR2 (germline): SQVTM, ANQGSEA. The CDR3 spans 15 residues. The V end lost 4 bases, the J end lost 0 bases, and 15 bases lay between the germline ends. CDR3 nucleotide sequence: TGCAGCGTTGGGGTAGGGGGGCCGTACCAAGAGACCCAGTACTTC. Translating it yields CSVGVGGPYQETQYF.

Sample share makes this clonotype medium-sized. The chain is built from TRBV9 and TRBJ2-3; D not certain. The V gene lost 0 bases and the J gene lost 0 bases, with 11 bases spanning the gap. There are 16 residues in the CDR3. Germline CDR1 is SGDLS and CDR2 is YYNGEE. The CDR3 is CASSVAPAFSTDTQYF. CDR3 nucleotide sequence: TGTGCCAGCAGCGTAGCCCCAGCGTTTAGCACAGATACGCAGTATTTT.

As regards this clonotype: A read error may be the cause here, since a much bigger clone is one base away. This chain joins TRBV5-4 and TRBJ2-5; no reliable D call. Germline values: CDR1 SGHNT, CDR2 YYREEE (reference sequence). Trimming removed 2 bases at V and 2 bases at J, with 7 bases between. This CDR3 spans 13 amino acids. The CDR3 sequence is CASSFSVQETQYF. Here the CDR3 DNA reads TGTGCCAGCAGCTTCAGTGTACAAGAGACCCAGTACTTC.

This clonotype is medium-sized. The V gene is TRBV12-3 or TRBV12-4, the J gene TRBJ2-1, with 13 bases that match TRBD2. With V trimmed by 6 bases and J by 6 bases, 5 bases remained unmatched. This CDR3 has 15 residues. CDR3 sequence: CASRSGTSGANEQFF. The CDR3 region has the DNA TGTGCCAGCAGGTCCGGGACTAGCGGGGCCAATGAGCAGTTCTTC.